The rows below give T cell receptor beta chains drawn from one sample of a study of cytomegalovirus exposure and HLA in healthy donors. Here immunoSEQ multiplex PCR was the method, and the copy in TCRdb shows in-frame clones only, minus some. Of under 150,000 clones in the sample, just over 90% are singletons; the top ten hold about 0.75%. Sequenced sample: PBMCs. These receptor sequences come from a man aged 18 to 29 in good health and CMV-seronegative. CDR3s include the opening cysteine and the closing phenylalanine or tryptophan. D genes are given only for firm matches. Clone size, where shown, is once, few, many, or a class for clones that have expanded.

V: TRBV5-6; J: TRBJ1-1; D: -; size: -; CDR3: CASSLYSGGTEAFF; DNA: TGTGCCAGCAGCTTGTATTCTGGAGGTACTGAAGCTTTCTTT
V: TRBV19; J: TRBJ1-5; D: TRBD1; size: -; CDR3: CASSIDSGGGQPQHF; DNA: TGTGCCAGTAGTATAGATTCAGGGGGCGGGCAGCCCCAGCATTTT
V: TRBV19; J: TRBJ2-3; D: -; size: -; CDR3: CASSIAVDRYTQYF; DNA: TGTGCCAGTAGTATTGCGGTAGATCGGTATACGCAGTATTTT
V: TRBV30; J: TRBJ1-2; D: -; size: -; CDR3: CAWSDGTASPHYGYTF; DNA: TGTGCCTGGAGTGATGGGACTGCCAGTCCCCACTATGGCTACACCTTC
V: TRBV11-2; J: TRBJ2-1; D: TRBD2; size: once; CDR3: CASSFGLAGGYEQFF; DNA: TGTGCCAGCAGTTTCGGACTAGCGGGAGGTTATGAGCAGTTCTTC
V: TRBV27; J: TRBJ2-7; D: TRBD1; size: -; CDR3: CASSPPGTGFMGPSSYEQYF; DNA: TGTGCCAGCAGTCCCCCCGGGACAGGGTTTATGGGGCCTAGCTCCTACGAGCAGTACTTC
V: TRBV30; J: TRBJ1-2; D: -; size: once; CDR3: CAWSVLREGGYTF; DNA: TGTGCCTGGAGTGTACTCCGGGAAGGAGGCTACACCTTC
V: TRBV6-6; J: TRBJ1-5; D: TRBD1; size: few; CDR3: CASSYRQGGNNQPQHF; DNA: TGTGCCAGCAGTTACCGGCAGGGGGGCAACAATCAGCCCCAGCATTTT
V: TRBV30; J: TRBJ1-4; D: -; size: -; CDR3: CAWSHREKLFF; DNA: TGTGCCTGGAGTCACCGGGAAAAACTGTTTTTT
V: TRBV5-4; J: TRBJ1-6; D: TRBD1; size: -; CDR3: CASSQADRENSPLHF; DNA: TGTGCCAGCAGCCAAGCGGACAGGGAGAATTCACCCCTCCACTTT
V: TRBV9; J: TRBJ2-5; D: TRBD1; size: -; CDR3: CASSVTGADRETQYF; DNA: TGTGCCAGCAGCGTGACAGGGGCCGATCGAGAGACCCAGTACTTC
V: TRBV5-1; J: TRBJ1-1; D: -; size: -; CDR3: CASSTGQSNTEAFF; DNA: TGCGCCAGCAGCACCGGACAGAGTAACACTGAAGCTTTCTTT
V: TRBV6-6; J: TRBJ2-3; D: TRBD2; size: -; CDR3: CASSLGLAGGTDTQYF; DNA: TGTGCCAGCAGCTTGGGGCTAGCGGGAGGTACAGATACGCAGTATTTT
V: TRBV11-2; J: TRBJ1-1; D: TRBD1; size: -; CDR3: CASSPGQGEAFF; DNA: TGTGCCAGCAGCCCTGGACAGGGGGAAGCTTTCTTT
V: TRBV11-3; J: TRBJ2-1; D: -; size: -; CDR3: CASSLSSYNEQFF; DNA: TGTGCCAGCAGCCTTAGCTCCTACAATGAGCAGTTCTTC
V: TRBV27; J: TRBJ2-5; D: TRBD2; size: -; CDR3: CASSLLAGGQETQYF; DNA: TGTGCCAGCAGTCTACTAGCGGGGGGGCAGGAGACCCAGTACTTC
V: TRBV9; J: TRBJ2-5; D: TRBD2; size: -; CDR3: CASSVGTSGVQETQYF; DNA: TGTGCCAGCAGCGTAGGGACTAGCGGGGTCCAAGAGACCCAGTACTTC
V: TRBV4-3; J: TRBJ2-2; D: -; size: once; CDR3: CASSREIGGANTGELFF; DNA: TGCGCCAGCAGTCGGGAGATCGGCGGGGCGAACACCGGGGAGCTGTTTTTT
V: TRBV5-6; J: TRBJ1-5; D: -; size: -; CDR3: CASSLWRYSNQPQHF; DNA: TGTGCCAGCAGCTTGTGGAGATATAGCAATCAGCCCCAGCATTTT
V: TRBV4-1; J: TRBJ2-5; D: -; size: -; CDR3: CASSQGEPRETQYF; DNA: TGCGCCAGCAGCCAAGGAGAGCCTAGGGAGACCCAGTACTTC
V: TRBV9; J: TRBJ2-1; D: TRBD1; size: -; CDR3: CASSATGAYNEQFF; DNA: TGTGCCAGCAGCGCTACAGGGGCCTACAATGAGCAGTTCTTC
V: TRBV27; J: TRBJ1-4; D: TRBD1; size: -; CDR3: CASSGQGTNEKLFF; DNA: TGTGCCAGCAGTGGACAGGGAACTAATGAAAAACTGTTTTTT